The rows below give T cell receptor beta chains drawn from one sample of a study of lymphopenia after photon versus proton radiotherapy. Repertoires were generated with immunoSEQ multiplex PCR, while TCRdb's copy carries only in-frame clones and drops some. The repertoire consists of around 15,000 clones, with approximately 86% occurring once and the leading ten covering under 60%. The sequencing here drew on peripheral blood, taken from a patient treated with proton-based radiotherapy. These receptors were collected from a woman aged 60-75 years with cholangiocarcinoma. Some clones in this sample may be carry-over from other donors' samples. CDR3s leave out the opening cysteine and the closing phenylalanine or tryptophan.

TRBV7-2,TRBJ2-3,ASSSRTGGDTQY
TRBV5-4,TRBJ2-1,ASSLWLAGASEQF
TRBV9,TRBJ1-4,ASSPLVTNEKLF
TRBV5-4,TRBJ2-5,ASSEGVRAQETQY
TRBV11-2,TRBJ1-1,ASKDRVGTEAF
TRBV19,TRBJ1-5,ASSRPDRVGRPQH
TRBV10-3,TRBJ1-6,AIRGTGNYSPLH
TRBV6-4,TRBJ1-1,ASSDSTTGATEAF
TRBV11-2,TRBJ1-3,ASSLNGFVY
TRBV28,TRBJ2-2,ASKRTGGVELGGELF
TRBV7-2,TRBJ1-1,ASRQIMNTEAF
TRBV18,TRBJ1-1,ASSPMGGTTEAF
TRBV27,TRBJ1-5,ASSPLLSNQPQH
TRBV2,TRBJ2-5,ASSPWTQETQY
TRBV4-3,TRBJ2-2,ASSRGGAYTGELF
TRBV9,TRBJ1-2,ASRGGTYGYT
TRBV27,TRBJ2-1,ASGRTGISSYNEQF
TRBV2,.,ASSEVAGGPYEQY
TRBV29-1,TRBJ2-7,SVAQGTYEQY
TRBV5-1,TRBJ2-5,ASSPTYETQY
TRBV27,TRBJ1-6,ASSLTSVAAANSPLH
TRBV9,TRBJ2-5,ASSEMWGTQY
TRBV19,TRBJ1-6,ASVPYSPLH
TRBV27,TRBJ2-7,ASSWEGTGKSEQY
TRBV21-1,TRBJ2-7,ASNPSEPLSYEQY
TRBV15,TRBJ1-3,ATSPPGAAGNTIY
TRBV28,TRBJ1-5,ASSRTSNQPQH
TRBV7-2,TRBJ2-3,ASSSPGLDWPDTQY
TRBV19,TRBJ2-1,ASSPGTSAYNEQF
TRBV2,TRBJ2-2,ASTYRATGELF
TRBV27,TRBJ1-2,ASSFDNYGYT
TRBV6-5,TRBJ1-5,ATSPAKPNQPQH
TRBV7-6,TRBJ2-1,ASSQTSGGNNEQF
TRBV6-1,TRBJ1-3,ASNPGVGNTIY
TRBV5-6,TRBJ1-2,ASSKKVTYYGYT
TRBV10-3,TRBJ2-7,AISEPGTGASYEQY
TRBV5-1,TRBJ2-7,ASSLAAGATYEQY
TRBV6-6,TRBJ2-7,ASSYAWEGPYEQY
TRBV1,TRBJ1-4,TSSQDRKRANEKLF
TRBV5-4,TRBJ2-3,ASSRSGGTDTQY
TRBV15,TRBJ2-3,ATSRLQDSTDTQY
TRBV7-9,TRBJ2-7,ASSLRHEQY
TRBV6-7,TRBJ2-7,ASSYAWDRYEYEQY
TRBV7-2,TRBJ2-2,ASRPERITGELF
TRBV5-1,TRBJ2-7,ASSQSGTRQGYYEQY
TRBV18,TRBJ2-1,ASSPGTGDNEQF
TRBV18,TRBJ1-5,ASSPRGHGRVQPQH
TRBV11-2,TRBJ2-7,ASSLGPGGPYEQY
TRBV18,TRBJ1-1,ASSRRGNEAF
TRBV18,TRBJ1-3,ASSPQDSGNTIY